Below are 17 T cell receptor beta chains sequenced from a single sample in a study of identical twins. One entry per CDR3 protein results from TCRdb running MiXCR on the 5' RACE reads. The sample has about 470,000 distinct CDR3 sequences, 24% seen once. These same data were also listed under a study on T cells expressing NK-cell markers.

Sequencing was done on a sample of CD4+ T cells sorted from blood. All receptors come from a woman between 18 and 29 years old in good health.

In this sample, this clonotype turned up a few times. V is TRBV12-3 or TRBV12-4 and J is TRBJ1-1; D gene ambiguous. CDR3 length equals 12 residues. Trimming left V 6 bases short and J 6 bases short, with 11 bases between. The CDR3 here is CASSRRAAEAFF. As DNA, the CDR3 is TGTGCCAGCAGCCGGAGGGCCGCTGAAGCTTTCTTT.

This clonotype was recorded a few times. V usage is TRBV6-2 or TRBV6-3 and J usage is TRBJ2-1, with D tentatively TRBD1 (5 bases). V was shortened by 7 bases and J by 7 bases, with 23 bases between the two germline ends. Germline V lookup: CDR1 MNHEY, CDR2 SVGEGT. The CDR3 runs to 16 residues. The CDR3 DNA reads as TGTGCCAGCACCTACCCTCCCGGGCAGGGAAAGAATGAGCAGTTCTTC. It specifies CASTYPPGQGKNEQFF.

The table lists this clonotype with a few counts. The V and J genes are TRBV5-5 and TRBJ2-1; D is undetermined. CDR1 is SGHKS and CDR2 is YYEKEE in the germline V gene (reference sequence). The CDR3 covers 16 residues. V was pared by 1 base and J by 8 bases, with 19 bases between. The CDR3 DNA follows: TGTGCCAGCAGCTTGAAGTCCAGGCTTGATAGGGATGAGCAGTTCTTC. Its translation is CASSLKSRLDRDEQFF. Full variable domain (rest looked up from reference TRBV5-5 and TRBJ2-1): DAGVTQSPTHLIKTRGQQVTLRCSPISGHKSVSWYQQVLGQGPQFIFQYYEKEERGRGNFPDRFSARQFPNYSSELNVNALLLGDSALYLCASSLKSRLDRDEQFFGPGTRLTVL.

This clonotype showed up many times. The gene calls are TRBV4-3 and TRBJ2-7; D possibly corresponds to TRBD2 (6 bases). Germline CDR1 LGHNA, CDR2 YSLEER. CDR3 length: 17 residues. The ends were cut back, 0 bases at V and 1 base at J, with 16 bases in the middle. The CDR3 here is CASSQDIRSGLSYEQYF. The CDR3 DNA is TGCGCCAGCAGCCAAGATATAAGGAGCGGACTATCCTACGAGCAGTACTTC.

The genes are TRBV20-1 and TRBJ2-7; possible D gene TRBD2, 5 bases. V was pared by 3 bases and J by 1 base, with 19 bases between. Germline values: CDR1 DFQATT, CDR2 SNEGSKA (reference sequence). The CDR3 covers 16 residues. This CDR3 reads CSASPDYLGTSYEQYF. As DNA, the CDR3 is TGCAGTGCTAGCCCCGACTACCTCGGTACGTCCTACGAGCAGTACTTC.

The chain couples TRBV25-1 to TRBJ2-3; TRBD2 aligns across 7 bases. This CDR3 is built from 15 residues. V shed 1 base, J shed 1 base, and the junction held 2 bases outside the gene matches. Germline-derived CDR1 and CDR2 are MGHDK and SYGVNS. Written as DNA, the CDR3 is TGTGCCAGCAGTGAATCTAGCGGCGGCACAGATACGCAGTATTTT. Translating it yields CASSESSGGTDTQYF.

This clonotype was detected ten times or more. Germline and junction disagree at one end, which may indicate a read error. The chain is built from TRBV7-7 and TRBJ2-5; tentative D call: TRBD2 (6 bases). In germline, CDR1 is SSHAT, CDR2 FNYEAQ (reference sequence). The CDR3 covers 16 residues. The CDR3 loop reads CASSPQGSSVLETQYF. DNA of the CDR3: TGTGCTAGCAGCCCCCAAGGGTCTAGCGTCTTAGAGACCCAGTACTTC.

This clonotype showed up just a few times. This chain joins TRBV11-2 and TRBJ2-2; unclear D gene. The length of the CDR3 is 15 residues. Deletions cut 0 bases from V and 3 bases from J, with 8 bases between. The germline V gene has CDR1 SGHAT and CDR2 FQNNGV. The CDR3 region is CASSLERTHTGELFF. CDR3 in DNA: TGTGCCAGCAGCTTAGAGCGGACGCACACCGGGGAGCTGTTTTTT.

A few counts support this clonotype. CDR3 sequence reads: CASSLAGSSGGDTQYF. The CDR3 region has the DNA TGCGCCAGCAGCTTGGCCGGGTCTAGCGGGGGGGATACGCAGTATTTT. The rearrangement uses TRBV5-1 and TRBJ2-3; 11 nucleotides line up with TRBD2. With 0 bases clipped from V and 6 bases from J, the junction kept 6 bases outside the gene matches. Germline values: CDR1 SGHRS, CDR2 YFSETQ. CDR3 size: 16 residues.

V and J are TRBV29-1 and TRBJ2-1, with 8 bases matching TRBD2. Germline V gene lookup returns CDR1 SQVTM and CDR2 ANQGSEA. The CDR3 is made up of 14 amino acids. V gave up 6 bases and J gave up 7 bases; unmatched junction bases: 11. The CDR3 DNA reads TGCAGCGTGATGTCGGGAGGGCCTGATAATGAGCAGTTCTTC. Translating gives CSVMSGGPDNEQFF.

The V gene is TRBV20-1, the J gene TRBJ2-3, with D hard to call. V gave up 5 bases and J gave up 6 bases, with 15 bases separating them. Germline loops: CDR1 DFQATT, CDR2 SNEGSKA (reference sequence). This CDR3 comprises 13 residues. CDR3 sequence (DNA): TGCAGTGCTCGCCGCGTAGCCGCCGATACGCAGTATTTT. Protein product: CSARRVAADTQYF.

This clonotype turned up a few times. This rearrangement joins TRBV5-1 to TRBJ2-3; D call uncertain. V was pared by 4 bases and J by 5 bases, with 11 bases between. CDR3 length: 13 residues. Germline CDR1 SGHRS, CDR2 YFSETQ. CDR3 bases: TGCGCCAGCAGCCTAGAATCCGGAGATACGCAGTATTTT. Translating it yields CASSLESGDTQYF.

V and J are TRBV9 and TRBJ1-1; D unresolved. The CDR3 length is 15 residues. V was shortened by 0 bases and J by 1 base, with 10 bases between the two germline ends. CDR1 and CDR2 from the germline V gene are SGDLS and YYNGEE. The chain's CDR3 is CASSVGVEGNTEAFF. The CDR3 coding sequence is TGTGCCAGCAGCGTAGGGGTTGAGGGGAACACTGAAGCTTTCTTT. The full variable domain, rest sourced from reference TRBV9 and TRBJ1-1, is DSGVTQTPKHLITATGQRVTLRCSPRSGDLSVYWYQQSLDQGLQFLIQYYNGEERAKGNILERFSAQQFPDLHSELNLSSLELGDSALYFCASSVGVEGNTEAFFGQGTRLTVV.

This clonotype has more than one count but fewer than ten. The CDR3 sequence: CASSSRDSPYNEQFF. The CDR3 nucleotides read TGTGCCAGCAGCTCACGGGACAGCCCCTACAATGAGCAGTTCTTC. This chain links TRBV6-2 or TRBV6-3 with TRBJ2-1; 7 positions match TRBD1. Germline lookup yields CDR1 MNHEY and CDR2 SVGEGT. The CDR3 contains 15 residues. Trimming at V came to 6 bases and at J to 2 bases, leaving 7 bases not matched to a gene.

This clonotype has a handful of counts. V is TRBV6-1 and J is TRBJ2-2, with TRBD1 matching 7 bases. This CDR3 is built from 14 residues. Germline values: CDR1 MNHNS, CDR2 SASEGT. Losses at the gene ends were 8 bases for V and 7 bases for J; bases not matched to a gene: 10. The CDR3 is CASRRGPVVGELFF. For the CDR3, the DNA is TGTGCCAGCCGTAGGGGGCCGGTCGTCGGGGAGCTGTTTTTT.

Only a few counts were recorded for this clonotype. This chain uses TRBV4-3 with TRBJ1-1; D is perhaps TRBD1 (5 bases). The CDR3 sequence is 15 residues long. Trimming shortened V by 2 bases and J by 5 bases, and 15 bases separated the two germline ends. The germline V gene encodes CDR1 LGHNA and CDR2 YSLEER. CDR3 protein: CASSQLGHRRTEAFF. The CDR3 DNA is TGCGCCAGCAGCCAACTCGGACACCGGAGAACTGAAGCTTTCTTT.

The genes are TRBV7-9 and TRBJ1-1; D is perhaps TRBD1 (5 bases). CDR1 is SEHNR, CDR2 FQNEAQ, per germline (reference sequence). The CDR3 has 12 residues. V shed 5 bases and J shed 10 bases, with 14 bases lying between them. This CDR3 is CASSPSGAVAFF. CDR3 bases: TGTGCCAGCAGCCCCAGCGGGGCCGTAGCTTTCTTT. Full variable domain (outside the CDR3, taken from reference TRBV7-9 and TRBJ1-1): DTGVSQNPRHKITKRGQNVTFRCDPISEHNRLYWYRQTLGQGPEFLTYFQNEAQLEKSRLLSDRFSAERPKGSFSTLEIQRTEQGDSAMYLCASSPSGAVAFFGQGTRLTVV.